These 27 T cell receptor beta chains were all obtained from the same sample, sequenced in a study of blood T cell repertoires in COVID-19. Sequencing used immunoSEQ multiplex PCR; TCRdb keeps in-frame clones, though not all of them. The table includes nearly 110,000 clones, 60% to 85% detected once. Material: peripheral blood. The receptors here all came from a man older than 75 with COVID-19, enrolled during active disease.

V is TRBV4-2 and J is TRBJ1-5, with D possibly being TRBD1 (6 bases). V was cut by 0 bases and J by 5 bases, with 11 bases left in between. CDR1 is LGHNA, CDR2 YNFKEQ, per germline. The CDR3 is 15 amino acids. CDR3 amino acids: CASSQEGAGYQPQHF. The DNA of the CDR3 is TGTGCCAGCAGCCAAGAGGGGGCAGGGTATCAGCCCCAGCATTTT.

The V and J genes are TRBV11-2 and TRBJ1-5; 7 positions match TRBD1. CDR1 SGHAT and CDR2 FQNNGV come from the germline V gene. The CDR3 is 13 residues long. The ends lost 6 bases at V and 7 bases at J; junction bases unmatched: 6. The CDR3 bases are TGTGCCAGCAGTCGACAGGGCCGGCAGCCCCAGCATTTT. Protein product: CASSRQGRQPQHF.

The J gene is TRBJ2-5, the V gene TRBV20-1; unclear D gene. The germline V gene has CDR1 DFQATT and CDR2 SNEGSKA (reference sequence). The length of the CDR3 is 10 residues. The V end was cut by 8 bases, the J end by 5 bases, with 9 bases between. CDR3 DNA: TGCAGTCCCCGGCGGGAGACCCAGTACTTC. Protein sequence: CSPRRETQYF.

This clone has a single count. The V gene is TRBV19, the J gene TRBJ2-1; 9 bases fit TRBD2. CDR1 is LNHDA and CDR2 is SQIVND in the germline V gene (reference sequence). With 4 bases clipped from V and 4 bases from J, the junction kept 8 bases outside the gene matches. The CDR3 consists of 16 residues. The DNA of the CDR3 is TGTGCCAGTAGTAGCCCGATGACTAGCGGATACAATGAGCAGTTCTTC. It is translated as CASSSPMTSGYNEQFF.

The chain combines TRBV4-3 with TRBJ2-4; D may be TRBD1 (5 bases). The CDR3 contains 21 residues. Trimming pared 0 bases from V and 0 bases from J, leaving 24 bases between. Germline CDR1 is LGHNA and CDR2 is YSLEER. CDR3 sequence reads: CASSQDPRQPTLRIAKNIQYF. DNA of the CDR3: TGCGCCAGCAGCCAAGACCCCCGACAGCCAACTCTCAGAATAGCCAAAAACATTCAGTACTTC.

This rearrangement joins TRBV11-3 to TRBJ2-3, with 7 bases aligning to TRBD1. Germline CDR1 SGHNT, CDR2 YENEEA. Germline trimming cut 5 bases from V and 2 bases from J; bases unmatched to any gene: 7. This CDR3 region has 15 residues. CDR3 DNA: TGTGCCAGCAGCCGGGACAGCAAGGTCACAGATACGCAGTATTTT. As protein: CASSRDSKVTDTQYF.

This CDR3 is CASSIEGSVWINSPLHF. The CDR3 nucleotides read TGTGCCAGTAGTATAGAGGGCTCCGTGTGGATTAATTCACCCCTCCACTTT. The V and J genes are TRBV19 and TRBJ1-6; D ambiguous. The V end lost 0 bases, the J end lost 6 bases, and 15 bases lay between the germline ends. Germline V gene sequence: CDR1 LNHDA, CDR2 SQIVND (reference sequence). The CDR3 runs 17 residues.

The rearrangement links TRBV6-5 to TRBJ1-4; TRBD1 might be the D (5 bases). CDR3 size: 15 residues. Germline V gene lookup returns CDR1 MNHEY and CDR2 SVGAGI. Trimming stripped 0 bases from V and 10 bases from J, with 15 bases between. Here the CDR3 DNA reads TGTGCCAGCAGTTACTCGAGGCAGGGATTGGGAAAACTGTTTTTT. It translates to CASSYSRQGLGKLFF.

The chain couples TRBV19 to TRBJ1-3; D possibly corresponds to TRBD1 (6 bases). The V end was cut by 8 bases, the J end by 1 base, with 9 bases between. The CDR3 runs to 13 residues. The V gene's germline CDR1 is LNHDA and CDR2 SQIVND (reference sequence). The CDR3 sequence: CASSQGSGNTIYF. The CDR3 DNA sequence: TGTGCCAGTTCTCAGGGGTCTGGAAACACCATATATTTT.

This clone has more than one count but fewer than ten. This chain uses TRBV4-2 with TRBJ1-4; D might be TRBD1 (6 bases). This CDR3 is 16 amino acids long. Trimming stripped 2 bases from V and 4 bases from J, with 14 bases between. CDR1 is LGHNA and CDR2 is YNFKEQ in the germline V gene. The CDR3 loop reads CASSQLKTGGNEKLFF. CDR3 DNA: TGTGCCAGCAGCCAATTGAAGACAGGCGGTAATGAAAAACTGTTTTTT.

The gene calls are TRBV7-3 and TRBJ1-2, with 9 positions matching TRBD1. In germline, CDR1 is SGHTA, CDR2 FQGTGA. The CDR3 extends over 13 amino acids. The V and J ends lost 4 bases and 6 bases, in that order; junction bases with no gene match: 3. The CDR3: CASSSRTGDGYTF. The CDR3 DNA sequence: TGTGCCAGCAGCTCCAGGACAGGGGATGGCTACACCTTC.

The J gene is TRBJ2-2, the V gene TRBV28; 15 bases agree with TRBD2. The CDR3 sequence is 20 residues long. Germline lookup yields CDR1 MDHEN and CDR2 SYDVKM. Trimming at V came to 6 bases and at J to 5 bases, leaving 16 bases not matched to a gene. The CDR3 loop is CASSPTGLAGGAAGTGELFF. CDR3 in DNA: TGTGCCAGCAGCCCAACGGGACTAGCGGGAGGCGCTGCTGGGACCGGGGAGCTGTTTTTT.

As regards this clone: An end of the junction differs from the germline gene, which may be a read error. The chain carries TRBV7-7 and TRBJ2-1, with D possibly TRBD1 on 5 matching bases. The CDR3 runs 15 residues. Per the germline V gene, CDR1 is SSHAT and CDR2 is FNYEAQ (reference sequence). CDR3 DNA: TGTGCTAGCAGCGTAAGGACATCCTCCTACAATGAGCAGTTCTTC. Amino acids: CASSVRTSSYNEQFF.

This clone was counted a few times. This rearrangement joins TRBV7-2 to TRBJ1-5; the D is unclear. The CDR3 has 13 residues. Germline values: CDR1 SGHTA, CDR2 FQGNSA. V was trimmed by 1 base and J by 4 bases, leaving 5 bases between them. In DNA form, the CDR3 reads TGTGCCAGCAGCTTAGGTGAGAATCAGCCCCAGCATTTT. It translates to CASSLGENQPQHF.

V is TRBV11-2 and J is TRBJ2-1; 7 nucleotides line up with TRBD2. The ends lost 1 base at V and 4 bases at J; junction bases unmatched: 4. Germline V CDR1 and CDR2: SGHAT, FQNNGV. The CDR3 runs 15 residues. The CDR3 DNA reads as TGTGCCAGCAGCTTAGGCGGAGCGGGGTACAATGAGCAGTTCTTC. Encoded protein: CASSLGGAGYNEQFF.

V is TRBV29-1 and J is TRBJ1-2, with a tentative D call TRBD1 (6 bases). The CDR3 loop spans 13 amino acids. V gave up 1 base and J gave up 8 bases, with 14 bases separating them. Germline lookup yields CDR1 SQVTM and CDR2 ANQGSEA. The CDR3 DNA reads as TGCAGCGTTGAAGTATACAGGGAGGGCGGCTACACCTTC. It encodes CSVEVYREGGYTF.

The chain links TRBV4-3 to TRBJ2-1; 8 bases are shared with TRBD2. V was clipped by 0 bases and J by 3 bases; unmatched bases: 4. This CDR3 has 16 residues. CDR1 is LGHNA, CDR2 YSLEER, per germline. CDR3 protein: CASSQESGSRYNEQFF. In DNA, the CDR3 is TGCGCCAGCAGCCAAGAGAGCGGGAGCCGCTACAATGAGCAGTTCTTC.

The gene calls are TRBV4-2 and TRBJ2-5; D possibly corresponds to TRBD2 (5 bases). V shed 0 bases and J shed 4 bases, with 15 bases lying between them. The CDR3 length is 16 residues. Germline-derived CDR1 and CDR2 are LGHNA and YNFKEQ. The CDR3 bases are TGTGCCAGCAGCCAAGAGCCGACCCGGGGAAGAGAGACCCAGTACTTC. This codes for CASSQEPTRGRETQYF.

This chain connects TRBV27 to TRBJ1-5; D gene unclear. V lost 3 bases and J lost 0, with 18 bases in between. Germline CDR1 is MNHEY and CDR2 is SMNVEV (reference sequence). CDR3 length: 18 amino acids. The CDR3 protein is CASSLRPSSYYSNQPQHF. The CDR3 DNA reads TGTGCCAGCAGTTTGCGACCGTCGAGTTACTATAGCAATCAGCCCCAGCATTTT.

This chain connects TRBV2 to TRBJ2-2, with D unresolved. V shed 7 bases and J shed 0 bases, with 21 bases lying between them. CDR3 length: 18 amino acids. Germline CDR1 SNHLY, CDR2 FYNNEI. Written as DNA, the CDR3 is TGTGCCAGCATCGAGGAGCACTTTAGAATTCCGAACACCGGGGAGCTGTTTTTT. Translation: CASIEEHFRIPNTGELFF. Based on the CDR3 plus reference TRBV2 and TRBJ2-2, the full variable domain is EPEVTQTPSHQVTQMGQEVILRCVPISNHLYFYWYRQILGQKVEFLVSFYNNEISEKSEIFDDQFSVERPDGSNFTLKIRSTKLEDSAMYFCASIEEHFRIPNTGELFFGEGSRLTVL.

This rearrangement joins TRBV5-4 to TRBJ1-2; D not certain. The CDR3 has 12 amino acids. V lost 1 base to trimming and J lost 8 bases, with 9 bases between them. Looked up from germline, CDR1 is SGHNT and CDR2 is YYREEE (reference sequence). The chain's CDR3 is CASSLSGAGYTF. CDR3 bases: TGTGCCAGCAGCTTGTCGGGTGCCGGCTACACCTTC.

The chain combines TRBV28 with TRBJ2-5; D might be TRBD1 (6 bases). V lost 5 bases and J 0 bases, leaving 16 bases between the germline ends. Germline assignment: CDR1 MDHEN and CDR2 SYDVKM. CDR3 length equals 16 residues. In DNA form, the CDR3 reads TGTGCCAGCAGTCCAACAGGGAAAGAGGACCAAGAGACCCAGTACTTC. Translating gives CASSPTGKEDQETQYF. Full variable domain (outside the CDR3, taken from reference TRBV28 and TRBJ2-5): DVKVTQSSRYLVKRTGEKVFLECVQDMDHENMFWYRQDPGLGLRLIYFSYDVKMKEKGDIPEGYSVSREKKERFSLILESASTNQTSMYLCASSPTGKEDQETQYFGPGTRLLVL.

The chain couples TRBV11-2 to TRBJ1-1; D ambiguous. Germline-derived CDR1 and CDR2 are SGHAT and FQNNGV. Trimming took off 2 bases at V and 0 bases at J, with 10 bases between the two ends. This CDR3 region has 15 residues. Written as DNA, the CDR3 is TGTGCCAGCAGCTTAAATAGAGCCATGAACACTGAAGCTTTCTTT. This sequence encodes CASSLNRAMNTEAFF.

The V call is TRBV27, the J call TRBJ1-3; 7 bases align to TRBD1. CDR1 is MNHEY, CDR2 SMNVEV, per germline (reference sequence). Unmatched junction bases numbered 4, after V lost 5 bases and J lost 0 bases. The CDR3 is 15 amino acids. CDR3 DNA: TGTGCCAGCAGTATCTCAGGGGGCTCTGGAAACACCATATATTTT. Residues: CASSISGGSGNTIYF.

The genes are TRBV2 and TRBJ2-3, with a weak D call TRBD2 (5 bases). Per the germline V gene, CDR1 is SNHLY and CDR2 is FYNNEI. The CDR3 consists of 16 residues. The V end lost 6 bases, the J end lost 2 bases, and 18 bases lay between the germline ends. The CDR3 is CASSAEGGGPTDTQYF. The CDR3 DNA follows: TGTGCCAGCAGCGCAGAAGGAGGCGGACCCACAGATACGCAGTATTTT.

V gene TRBV4-2 combines with J gene TRBJ2-7; a weak D match, TRBD2 (5 bases). Looked up from germline, CDR1 is LGHNA and CDR2 is YNFKEQ. The germline V and J ends were trimmed by 4 bases and 2 bases, with 6 bases remaining between them. CDR3 length: 12 residues. The CDR3 DNA follows: TGTGCCAGCAGCCCTAGCACCTACGAGCAGTACTTC. It encodes CASSPSTYEQYF.

The chain has TRBV7-9 and TRBJ1-1; 8 bases are shared with TRBD1. The junction had 12 bases not matched to a gene; V was cut back by 7 bases and J by 11 bases. Germline CDR1 SEHNR, CDR2 FQNEAQ (reference sequence). The CDR3 has 13 amino acids. As DNA, the CDR3 is TGTGCCAGCATCCAACTTTCAGGGGGCGCGGCTTTCTTT. It encodes CASIQLSGGAAFF.